The 18 T cell receptor beta chains below come from one sample, sequenced in a study of T cell responses to AZD1222 COVID-19 vaccine. The table came from immunoSEQ multiplex PCR; TCRdb's copy has only in-frame clones and leaves some out. The sample lists 110,000 or so clones, roughly 90% occurring once. The material was peripheral blood, obtained on day 0 of AZD1222 vaccination. The receptors were gathered from an adult in good health.

V is TRBV7-9 and J is TRBJ2-1; TRBD2 agrees at 8 bases. Germline V lookup: CDR1 SEHNR, CDR2 FQNEAQ (reference sequence). CDR3 length: 15 amino acids. V dropped 5 bases and J dropped 6; count of bases not matched to a gene: 9. The CDR3 region has the DNA TGTGCCAGCAGCCCCCCGGGGGGGGCTCGCAATGAGCAGTTCTTC. Its translation: CASSPPGGARNEQFF.

The rearrangement uses TRBV28 and TRBJ2-1; D gene ambiguous. V was clipped by 2 bases and J by 1 base, with 9 bases between them. The germline V gene has CDR1 MDHEN and CDR2 SYDVKM. The CDR3 totals 15 residues. The CDR3 region has the DNA TGTGCCAGCAGTTTAATCCCTAGGTCCTACAATGAGCAGTTCTTC. Translation gives CASSLIPRSYNEQFF.

The chain carries TRBV5-1 and TRBJ2-1, with 9 bases that match TRBD2. CDR3 length: 16 residues. Unmatched junction bases numbered 12, after V lost 4 bases and J lost 7 bases. Germline CDR1 and CDR2: SGHRS and YFSETQ. The CDR3, as DNA: TGCGCCAGCAGCGCGTACCTAGCGGGGCCGGGGAATGAGCAGTTCTTC. Amino acid sequence: CASSAYLAGPGNEQFF.

This chain links TRBV18 with TRBJ2-3; D is undetermined. CDR1 and CDR2 (germline): KGHSH, LQKENI. V lost 3 bases to trimming and J lost 14 bases, with 33 bases between them. The CDR3 runs 18 residues. The DNA of the CDR3 is TGTGCCAGCTCACCTTCCCAAACTCGCTGGAGCACAGATACGCGTTCGTATTTT. It yields the protein CASSPSQTRWSTDTRSYF.

This clone showed up just once. The V gene is TRBV6-1, the J gene TRBJ1-5; TRBD1 matches at 8 bases. The germline V gene has CDR1 MNHNS and CDR2 SASEGT. V dropped 1 base and J dropped 4; count of bases not matched to a gene: 6. The length of the CDR3 is 16 residues. This chain's CDR3 is CASSEEGGTGNQPQHF. The CDR3, as DNA: TGTGCCAGCAGTGAAGAAGGGGGGACAGGTAATCAGCCCCAGCATTTT.

The gene calls are TRBV6-5 and TRBJ2-1; maybe TRBD2 (5 bases). The CDR3 has 16 residues. The ends were cut back, 3 bases at V and 6 bases at J, with 18 bases in the middle. CDR1 and CDR2 from the germline V gene are MNHEY and SVGAGI. The CDR3 is CASSYQPSGLANEQFF. As DNA, the CDR3 is TGTGCCAGCAGTTATCAGCCTTCGGGATTAGCCAATGAGCAGTTCTTC.

The V call is TRBV20-1, the J call TRBJ2-5, with 9 bases aligning to TRBD2. The ends lost 3 bases at V and 4 bases at J; junction bases unmatched: 12. Germline V CDR1 and CDR2: DFQATT, SNEGSKA (reference sequence). The CDR3 has 16 residues. The CDR3, as DNA: TGCAGTGCTAGTAGCACGGAAGGGACTAGCCGAGAGACCCAGTACTTC. Amino acid sequence: CSASSTEGTSRETQYF.

The rearrangement uses TRBV4-1 and TRBJ1-3; no firm D call. Between the trimmed V and J ends, which lost 1 base and 1 base, there was a span of 5 bases. Germline V CDR1 and CDR2: MGHRA, YSYEKL. This CDR3 spans 14 amino acids. CDR3: CASSQAGSGNTIYF. The CDR3 bases are TGCGCCAGCAGCCAAGCGGGTTCTGGAAACACCATATATTTT.

V usage is TRBV6-4 and J usage is TRBJ2-2; D gene unclear. Germline V CDR1 and CDR2: MRHNA, SNTAGT. V lost 4 bases, J lost 5 bases, and 14 bases lay in between. This CDR3 has 15 residues. The CDR3 region has the DNA TGTGCCAGCAGTGCGGACCCTGAACCTACCGGGGAGCTGTTTTTT. Translation: CASSADPEPTGELFF.

The rearrangement joins TRBV6-5 to TRBJ1-3, with a possible D match to TRBD1 (5 bases). This CDR3 comprises 14 residues. With 4 bases removed from V and 10 bases from J, the gap between germline ends came to 17 bases. Germline V gives CDR1 MNHEY, CDR2 SVGAGI. The CDR3 coding sequence is TGTGCCAGCAGTTCATCCCGGGGGTTGGGGACCATATATTTT. It is translated as CASSSSRGLGTIYF.

The gene calls are TRBV27 and TRBJ2-6; D is unresolved. The ends were cut back, 3 bases at V and 3 bases at J, with 9 bases in the middle. The CDR3 sequence is 15 residues long. Germline loops: CDR1 MNHEY, CDR2 SMNVEV (reference sequence). The CDR3 is CASSFLLGGANVLTF. Here the CDR3 DNA reads TGTGCCAGCAGTTTTTTACTGGGTGGGGCCAACGTCCTGACTTTC.

The V and J genes are TRBV6-1 and TRBJ1-5; D gene ambiguous. The CDR3 spans 16 residues. V lost 0 bases, J lost 7 bases, and 16 bases lay in between. CDR1 and CDR2 from the germline V gene are MNHNS and SASEGT. The CDR3 is CASSEAFSRTGQPQHF. The CDR3 DNA is TGTGCCAGCAGTGAAGCCTTCTCTCGAACCGGGCAGCCCCAGCATTTT.

The rearrangement uses TRBV5-5 and TRBJ2-3; possibly TRBD2 for D (5 bases). Germline V lookup: CDR1 SGHKS, CDR2 YYEKEE (reference sequence). The V end was cut by 4 bases, the J end by 2 bases, with 14 bases between. The CDR3 has 15 amino acids. The CDR3 sequence: CASSPRAELTDTQYF. CDR3 nucleotides: TGTGCCAGCAGCCCACGAGCGGAGCTCACAGATACGCAGTATTTT. The complete variable domain, with remaining parts taken from reference TRBV5-5 and TRBJ2-3, reads DAGVTQSPTHLIKTRGQQVTLRCSPISGHKSVSWYQQVLGQGPQFIFQYYEKEERGRGNFPDRFSARQFPNYSSELNVNALLLGDSALYLCASSPRAELTDTQYFGPGTRLTVL.

J is TRBJ2-1 and V is TRBV29-1; D could derive from TRBD1 or TRBD2 (7 bases each). CDR3 length equals 13 residues. V was cut by 7 bases and J by 9 bases, with 19 bases left in between. CDR1 is SQVTM, CDR2 ANQGSEA, per germline. The DNA for the CDR3 is TGCAGCGCAGCGGGATTAGGGGGCACTGAGCAGTTCTTC. The encoded protein is CSAAGLGGTEQFF.

The chain is built from TRBV15 and TRBJ1-1; TRBD1 agrees at 8 bases. The germline gives CDR1 LNHNV, CDR2 YYDKDF (reference sequence). V lost 1 base, J lost 6 bases, and 7 bases stayed unmatched. CDR3 size: 15 residues. In DNA form, the CDR3 reads TGTGCCACCAGCAGAGGGGGCAGGGGGCTTCCTGAAGCTTTCTTT. Translating it yields CATSRGGRGLPEAFF. The variable domain in full, with the rest retrieved from reference TRBV15 and TRBJ1-1, is DAMVIQNPRYQVTQFGKPVTLSCSQTLNHNVMYWYQQKSSQAPKLLFHYYDKDFNNEADTPDNFQSRRPNTSFCFLDIRSPGLGDTAMYLCATSRGGRGLPEAFFGQGTRLTVV.

J is TRBJ1-4 and V is TRBV18; 10 nucleotides line up with TRBD1. The V and J ends lost 1 base and 3 bases, in that order; junction bases with no gene match: 5. The CDR3 length is 17 residues. Per germline, CDR1 KGHSH and CDR2 LQKENI. The CDR3 loop is CASSPRGTGASNEKLFF. The CDR3, as DNA: TGTGCCAGCTCACCACGTGGGACAGGGGCCTCTAATGAAAAACTGTTTTTT.

The chain has TRBV12-3 or TRBV12-4 and TRBJ1-1; no reliable D call. This CDR3 is 13 amino acids long. The V end lost 2 bases, the J end lost 3 bases, and 7 bases lay between the germline ends. DNA for the CDR3: TGTGCCAGCAGTTTAACGGAGGACACTGAAGCTTTCTTT. It is translated as CASSLTEDTEAFF.

This clone occurred a few times. The gene calls are TRBV28 and TRBJ1-3; no reliable D call. CDR1 and CDR2 (germline): MDHEN, SYDVKM. Between the trimmed V and J ends, which lost 7 bases and 5 bases, there was a span of 9 bases. The CDR3 consists of 12 residues. The CDR3 loop is CASNSARNTIYF. The CDR3, as DNA: TGTGCCAGCAACTCTGCGAGAAACACCATATATTTT.